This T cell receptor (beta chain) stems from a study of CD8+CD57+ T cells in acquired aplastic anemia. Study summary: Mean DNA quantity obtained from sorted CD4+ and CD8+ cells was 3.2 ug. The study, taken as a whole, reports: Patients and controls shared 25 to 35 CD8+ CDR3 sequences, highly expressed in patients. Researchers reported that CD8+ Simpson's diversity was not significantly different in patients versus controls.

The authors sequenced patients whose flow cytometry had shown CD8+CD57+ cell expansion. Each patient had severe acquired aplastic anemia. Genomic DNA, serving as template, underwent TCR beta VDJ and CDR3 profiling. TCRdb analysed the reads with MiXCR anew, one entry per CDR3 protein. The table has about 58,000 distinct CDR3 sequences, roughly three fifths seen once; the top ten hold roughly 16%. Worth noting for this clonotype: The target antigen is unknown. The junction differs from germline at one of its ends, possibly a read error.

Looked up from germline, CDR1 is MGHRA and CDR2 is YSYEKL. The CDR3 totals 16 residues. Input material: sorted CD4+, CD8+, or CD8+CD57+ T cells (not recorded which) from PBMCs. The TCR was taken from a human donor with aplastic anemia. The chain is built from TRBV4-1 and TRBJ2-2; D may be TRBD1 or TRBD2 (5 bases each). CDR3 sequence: CASSPPGRAATGELVF. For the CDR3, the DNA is TGCGCCAGCAGCCCCCCTGGCAGGGCGGCCACCGGGGAGCTGGTTTTT.